This T cell receptor (beta chain) appears in the sequencing data of a study of blood T cell repertoires in COVID-19. Overall study context: Some COVID-19 samples were acute and others convalescent; all came from the United States, Italy and Spain. PBMCs, B-cell-depleted T cells, or T cells were the source of the cDNA or gDNA that made up the material.

Unmatched junction bases numbered 11, after V lost 0 bases and J lost 5 bases. Looked up from germline, CDR1 is SGHDN and CDR2 is FVKESK. The length of the CDR3 is 17 residues. Method: immunoSEQ multiplex PCR; TCRdb's copy keeps in-frame clones and lacks some. Among about 99,000 clones, roughly 82% were seen once, and the ten largest hold about 12%. Sequencing was performed on peripheral blood. V usage is TRBV14 and J usage is TRBJ2-7; 9 bases line up with TRBD1. This sequence originates from a human donor in a cohort sampled during active COVID-19. The CDR3 region has the DNA TGTGCCAGCAGCCAAGAGTTCCTCCGGGACAGGGACAACGAGCAGTACTTC. It is translated as CASSQEFLRDRDNEQYF.